These T cell receptor beta chains were read from a single sample in a study of blood T cells in healthy people across ages. TCRdb redid the calling of the 5' RACE reads with MiXCR, one entry per CDR3 protein. The table includes about 1.1 million distinct CDR3 sequences, more than 30% detected once. Sequenced sample: blood. These receptors originate from a man between 18 and 29 years old in good health. Both conserved end residues are part of each CDR3. The order of the fields is J gene, V gene, clone size, D gene, CDR3 protein, CDR3 DNA. The D gene is left open where the match is weak. Clone size appears in some rows only: once, few, many, or a class for an expanded clone.

>TRBJ1-5|TRBV2|NA|TRBD1
CASSADRANQPQHF
TGTGCCAGCAGTGCGGACAGGGCCAATCAGCCCCAGCATTTT
>TRBJ1-2|TRBV28|NA|TRBD1
CASSSGTGALSGYTF
TGTGCCAGCAGTTCCGGGACAGGGGCCCTTAGTGGCTACACCTTC
>TRBJ1-1|TRBV9|NA|NA
CASSVDLGRTEAFF
TGTGCCAGCAGCGTAGATCTGGGGCGGACTGAAGCTTTCTTT
>TRBJ2-6|TRBV5-6|NA|NA
CASSLRADYSGANVLTF
TGTGCCAGCAGCTTACGAGCGGACTACTCTGGGGCCAACGTCCTGACTTTC
>TRBJ1-1|TRBV7-2|many|TRBD1
CASSPQGAGTEAFF
TGTGCCAGCAGCCCACAGGGGGCCGGGACTGAAGCTTTCTTT
>TRBJ2-3|TRBV20-1|few|TRBD2
CSAKGTSTTDTQYF
TGCAGTGCTAAAGGGACTAGTACAACAGATACGCAGTATTTT
>TRBJ1-1|TRBV27|NA|NA
CASSVSINTEAFF
TGTGCCAGCAGTGTAAGCATTAACACTGAAGCTTTCTTT
>TRBJ2-5|TRBV12-3/TRBV12-4|NA|NA
CASSFPGRETQYF
TGTGCCAGCAGTTTTCCCGGCCGAGAGACCCAGTACTTC
>TRBJ1-2|TRBV12-3/TRBV12-4|few|TRBD1
CASSFGTGRGGYTF
TGTGCCAGCAGTTTTGGGACAGGGAGGGGGGGCTACACCTTC
>TRBJ2-7|TRBV12-3/TRBV12-4|few|TRBD1
CASSLAAGGTASYEQYF
TGTGCCAGCAGTTTAGCGGCAGGGGGAACCGCTTCCTACGAGCAGTACTTC
>TRBJ1-1|TRBV2|once|TRBD1
CASSQRDRLNTEAFF
TGTGCCAGCAGTCAACGGGACAGACTGAACACTGAAGCTTTCTTT
>TRBJ1-4|TRBV7-2|few|NA
CASSSPNEKLFF
TGTGCCAGCAGTTCCCCTAATGAAAAACTGTTTTTT
>TRBJ2-7|TRBV18|once|NA
CASSLSALGRDYEQYF
TGTGCCAGCTCACTTTCAGCCCTGGGCAGGGACTACGAGCAGTACTTC
>TRBJ2-3|TRBV6-5|few|TRBD2
CASRDSTSGADTQYF
TGTGCCAGCAGAGACTCGACTAGCGGGGCAGATACGCAGTATTTT
>TRBJ2-3|TRBV27|few|NA
CASSPGVGLSTDTQYF
TGTGCCAGCAGTCCCGGAGTGGGGCTTAGCACAGATACGCAGTATTTT
>TRBJ2-7|TRBV7-2|NA|NA
CASSFGRISREQYF
TGTGCCAGCAGCTTCGGCAGGATCTCTCGCGAGCAGTACTTC
>TRBJ1-5|TRBV24-1|NA|TRBD1
CATSGGGLGQPQHF
TGTGCCACCAGTGGAGGGGGCCTGGGTCAGCCCCAGCATTTT
>TRBJ1-2|TRBV27|NA|NA
CASSSTLKGNGYTF
TGTGCCAGCAGTTCGACCTTGAAAGGGAACGGCTACACCTTC
>TRBJ1-1|TRBV7-8|NA|NA
CASSLAGVENTEAFF
TGTGCCAGCAGCTTAGCTGGGGTGGAGAACACTGAAGCTTTCTTT
>TRBJ1-5|TRBV27|NA|NA
CASSPKTGTYSNQPQHF
TGTGCCAGCAGTCCTAAGACAGGAACGTATAGCAATCAGCCCCAGCATTTT
>TRBJ1-2|TRBV11-2|few|NA
CASSHTKYTGTAGEANYGYTF
TGTGCCAGCAGCCATACCAAATACACCGGGACGGCCGGTGAAGCTAACTATGGCTACACCTTC
>TRBJ2-1|TRBV12-3/TRBV12-4|NA|TRBD2
CASSKGLAGVGEQFF
TGTGCCAGCAGTAAGGGACTAGCGGGGGTTGGTGAGCAGTTCTTC
>TRBJ2-7|TRBV14|NA|NA
CASSQWGRKVSYEQYF
TGTGCCAGCAGCCAATGGGGGCGAAAGGTCTCCTACGAGCAGTACTTC
>TRBJ1-4|TRBV12-3/TRBV12-4|NA|TRBD1
CASSGRDRALEKLFF
TGTGCCAGCAGTGGCCGGGACAGGGCCTTGGAAAAACTGTTTTTT
>TRBJ2-5|TRBV27|NA|NA
CASSAGRYQETQYF
TGTGCCAGCAGTGCGGGACGTTACCAAGAGACCCAGTACTTC
>TRBJ1-3|TRBV20-1|NA|NA
CSARGSGNTIYF
TGCAGTGCTCGGGGGTCCGGAAACACCATATATTTT
>TRBJ1-1|TRBV7-2|few|TRBD1
CASSEGQGAIGNTEAFF
TGTGCCAGCAGCGAAGGTCAGGGGGCGATCGGGAACACTGAAGCTTTCTTT
>TRBJ1-5|TRBV2|NA|TRBD1
CASRGTGSGNQPQHF
TGTGCCAGCAGGGGGACAGGATCTGGCAATCAGCCCCAGCATTTT
>TRBJ1-1|TRBV28|NA|NA
CASSALDTITAEAFF
TGTGCCAGCAGCGCACTGGACACCATTACCGCTGAAGCTTTCTTT
>TRBJ2-5|TRBV7-9|NA|NA
CASSLASSELGEQYF
TGTGCCAGCAGCTTAGCGTCTAGTGAATTGGGTGAGCAGTACTTC
>TRBJ1-5|TRBV4-2|few|NA
CASSQITGNNQPQHF
TGTGCCAGCAGCCAAATCACAGGGAACAATCAGCCCCAGCATTTT
>TRBJ1-5|TRBV6-6|NA|TRBD1
CASKPGTGGFQPQHF
TGTGCCAGCAAACCCGGGACAGGGGGGTTTCAGCCCCAGCATTTT
>TRBJ2-2|TRBV12-5|NA|TRBD1
CASGFPSGTGNTAELFF
TGTGCTAGTGGTTTCCCTTCCGGGACAGGGAACACCGCGGAGCTGTTTTTT
>TRBJ1-5|TRBV6-2/TRBV6-3|many|NA
CASSYAGGNQPQHF
TGTGCCAGCAGTTACGCTGGGGGCAATCAGCCCCAGCATTTT
>TRBJ2-3|TRBV10-3|NA|NA
CATRRGEDIDTQYF
TGTGCCACGCGAAGGGGGGAAGACATAGATACGCAGTATTTT
>TRBJ2-5|TRBV27|NA|NA
CASRALSGVDSQYF
TGTGCCAGCAGAGCCTTGTCCGGGGTCGACTCCCAGTACTTC
>TRBJ1-1|TRBV20-1|many|NA
CSARRQNTEAFF
TGCAGTGCTAGACGGCAGAACACTGAAGCTTTCTTT
>TRBJ2-1|TRBV29-1|NA|TRBD1
CSVEGTGGITYNEQFF
TGCAGCGTTGAAGGGACAGGGGGTATCACCTACAATGAGCAGTTCTTC
>TRBJ2-1|TRBV20-1|few|NA
CSAPERRSYNEQFF
TGCAGTGCCCCGGAGCGACGCTCCTACAATGAGCAGTTCTTC
>TRBJ1-2|TRBV3-1|NA|NA
CASSQVPLYGYTF
TGTGCCAGCAGCCAAGTCCCCCTCTATGGCTACACCTTC
>TRBJ1-6|TRBV5-1|few|NA
CASSLGGWAPREPNSYNSPLHF
TGCGCCAGCAGCTTGGGGGGTTGGGCGCCAAGAGAACCTAACTCCTATAATTCACCCCTCCACTTT
>TRBJ2-1|TRBV12-3/TRBV12-4|few|NA
CASSAIGDGNYNEQFF
TGTGCCAGCAGTGCGATTGGGGACGGTAACTACAATGAGCAGTTCTTC